In this sample, the clone carrying this TCR beta chain turned up many times. The entry originates in a study of T cells in Graves' hyperthyroidism and ophthalmopathy. A NOSPECS grade of at least 4, a Clinical Activity Score of at least 3 and duration under 3 months were recorded in ophthalmopathy patients. The study excluded patients with uncontrolled infection, other autoimmune disease, pregnancy or lactation. Diagnostic decisions used clinical symptoms, serum thyroxine and TRAb, thyroid ultrasound and orbital computed tomography. Using around 10 ml of fresh peripheral blood, PBMCs were prepared. Authors of the study amplified TCR beta CDR3 regions from RNA transcripts. The HTBI set primed first-round TCR CDR3 RT-PCR. TCRdb passed the multiplex PCR reads through MiXCR, listing each CDR3 protein once. Of 300,000 to 450,000 distinct CDR3 sequences in the sample, 18% were seen once. CDR1 is MNHEY, CDR2 SVGEGT, per germline. This CDR3 is built from 14 residues. The V and J ends lost 7 bases and 5 bases respectively, with 18 bases between them.

The chain carries TRBV6-2 or TRBV6-3 and TRBJ2-7, with D uncertain. Sequencing was performed on blood. This receptor was identified in a woman in her forties with Graves' ophthalmopathy. DNA of the CDR3: TGTGCCAGCACCACCCCGGTCCTTGGCCACGAGCAGTACTTC. It translates to CASTTPVLGHEQYF.